The 2 T cell receptor beta chains below all came from one sample that was sequenced in a study of blood T cell repertoires in COVID-19 (dated by TCRdb to 2018 to 2021). The method was the immunoSEQ multiplex PCR assay. TCRdb obtained this table from immuneACCESS and retained in-frame rearrangements with V and J assigned. These tables miss some clones; where compared with another copy, unresolved V genes account for less than half of the shortfall, and the remainder is unexplained. Recorded for this sample are around 130,000 clones; 70% to 90% of them occurred a single time. The ten largest clones take up 9.5% to 11% of the sample. The material sequenced was peripheral blood. The receptors originated from a woman aged 80 or over with acute or convalescent COVID-19.

The chain is built from TRBV5-8 and TRBJ1-2, with TRBD1 as a possible D gene (5 bases). Looked up from germline, CDR1 is SGHTS and CDR2 is YDEGEE. Trimming cost V 6 bases and J 3 bases, with 12 bases left between them. The CDR3 has 13 amino acids. The CDR3 protein is CASKYTGYYGYTF. The CDR3, as DNA: TGTGCCAGCAAATACACAGGTTACTATGGCTACACCTTC.

The gene calls are TRBV5-7 and TRBJ2-3; 11 nucleotides match TRBD1. TRBV5-7 carries the ORF label, with uncertain function. V dropped 6 bases and J dropped 2; count of bases not matched to a gene: 14. The CDR3 runs to 18 residues. CDR3 protein: CASNASGTGGAYTDTQYF. The CDR3 coding sequence is TGTGCCAGCAACGCATCCGGGACAGGGGGGGCATACACAGATACGCAGTATTTT.